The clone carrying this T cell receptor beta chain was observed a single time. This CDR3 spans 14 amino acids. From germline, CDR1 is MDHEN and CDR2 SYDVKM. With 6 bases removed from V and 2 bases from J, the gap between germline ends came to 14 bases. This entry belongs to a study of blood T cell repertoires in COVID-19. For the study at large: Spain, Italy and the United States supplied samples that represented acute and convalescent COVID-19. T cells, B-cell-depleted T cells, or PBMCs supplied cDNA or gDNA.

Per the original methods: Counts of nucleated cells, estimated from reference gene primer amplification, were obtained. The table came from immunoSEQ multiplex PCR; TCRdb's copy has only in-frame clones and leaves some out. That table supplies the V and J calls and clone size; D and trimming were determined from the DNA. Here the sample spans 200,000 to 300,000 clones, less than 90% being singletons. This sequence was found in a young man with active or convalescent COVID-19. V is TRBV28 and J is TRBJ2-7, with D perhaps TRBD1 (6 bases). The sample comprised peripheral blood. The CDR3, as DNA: TGTGCCAGCAGGTACAGGGTAGGCACCTACGAGCAGTACTTC. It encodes CASRYRVGTYEQYF.